A single T cell receptor (beta chain) is shown here with its context. Antigen unknown. One junction end disagrees with the germline gene, perhaps due to a read error. The CDR3 runs 13 residues. Per the germline V gene, CDR1 is MNHEY and CDR2 is SMNVEV (reference sequence). The entry originates in a study of T cell repertoires in cytomegalovirus infection. For the study at large: Carrying CMV and the relevant HLA type showed in public TCR beta signatures. Whole-study results and caveats: Carriage of CMV together with the relevant HLA was identifiable through cumulative public TCR beta family frequency.

Each CDR3 protein gets one entry after TCRdb re-called the reads with MiXCR. Seen here are around 750,000 distinct CDR3 sequences, about 31% observed once, and the top ten hold 9.5% to 15%. The sequencing here drew on cultured CD8+ T cells from PBMCs, taken from culture after CMV antigen stimulation. The gene calls are TRBV27 and TRBJ1-2, with D perhaps TRBD1 (5 bases). The receptor was derived from a human donor in good health (CMV status not recorded). Some clones in this sample may be carry-over from other donors' samples. This CDR3 reads CASSRPGDYVYTF. As DNA, the CDR3 is TGTGCCAGCAGCCGCCCTGGGGACTATGTCTACACCTTC.